A single sample is the source of the 9 T cell receptor beta chains below, sequenced in a study of blood T cell repertoires in COVID-19. Sequencing was performed with immunoSEQ multiplex PCR; in TCRdb, only in-frame clones are kept and a portion is missing. The profile shows 30,000 to 45,000 clones, roughly 78% of them singletons. Material: peripheral blood. The receptors derive from a man aged 55 to 70 with acute or convalescent COVID-19.

V and J are TRBV21-1 and TRBJ2-1; the table's D call of TRBD2 was not tested on the DNA. TRBV21-1 is flagged as a pseudogene. This CDR3 contains 21 residues. The CDR3 DNA sequence: TGTGCCAGCAGCAAAGAAGTGAGGGAGACTAGCGGGATAATAGAATACAATGAGCAGTTCTTC. Translated: CASSKEVRETSGIIEYNEQFF.

V and J are TRBV19 and TRBJ2-5; TRBD1 agrees at 10 bases. Germline values: CDR1 LNHDA, CDR2 SQIVND (reference sequence). The CDR3 runs to 15 residues. V shed 7 bases and J 4 bases; nucleotides not matched to a gene: 9. The CDR3 is CASTEGQGIRETQYF. For the CDR3, the DNA is TGTGCCAGTACCGAGGGACAGGGGATTCGAGAGACCCAGTACTTC.

The chain carries TRBV10-3 and TRBJ2-3; the match to TRBD2 covers 13 bases. Germline CDR1 and CDR2: ENHRY and SYGVKD. The CDR3 length is 15 residues. V lost 6 bases, J lost 3 bases, and 3 bases stayed unmatched. In DNA form, the CDR3 reads TGTGCCATCAGACGGACTAGCGGGAGTACAGATACGCAGTATTTT. Its protein is CAIRRTSGSTDTQYF.

The CDR3 bases are TGTGCCAGCAGCCAAGGGGGACAGACCAACTATGGCTACACCTTC. This encodes CASSQGGQTNYGYTF. The chain couples TRBV3-1 (or the pseudogene TRBV3-2) to TRBJ1-2, with 7 nucleotides matching TRBD1. The CDR3 is 15 residues long. With 1 base clipped from V and 2 bases from J, the junction kept 4 bases outside the gene matches. Germline CDR1 reads LGHDT; CDR2 reads YNNKEL (reference sequence).

The chain couples TRBV28 to TRBJ1-1; D gene uncertain. Per the germline V gene, CDR1 is MDHEN and CDR2 is SYDVKM. The CDR3 consists of 13 residues. V was pared by 4 bases and J by 1 base, with 7 bases between. CDR3 residues: CASSYEANTEAFF. The CDR3 DNA reads as TGTGCCAGCAGTTATGAGGCGAACACTGAAGCTTTCTTT.

Ten or more counts support this clone. The chain links TRBV6-5 to TRBJ2-1; TRBD1 matches at 9 bases. After removal of 1 base from V and 4 bases from J, the junction contained 5 bases not matched to a gene. In germline, CDR1 is MNHEY, CDR2 SVGAGI. This CDR3 has 16 residues. This CDR3 is CASSYFTGGAYNEQFF. The CDR3 DNA reads as TGTGCCAGCAGTTACTTCACAGGGGGCGCGTACAATGAGCAGTTCTTC.

The sample holds one count of this clone. The genes are TRBV5-5 and TRBJ2-3; D unresolved. This CDR3 has 16 residues. V lost 2 bases to trimming and J lost 6 bases, with 19 bases between them. The germline CDR1 and CDR2 sequences are SGHKS and YYEKEE (reference sequence). CDR3 in DNA: TGTGCCAGCAGCTTCGGAATCTTTACTATCACGGATACGCAGTATTTT. This translates into CASSFGIFTITDTQYF. Complete variable domain (other parts from reference TRBV5-5 and TRBJ2-3): DAGVTQSPTHLIKTRGQQVTLRCSPISGHKSVSWYQQVLGQGPQFIFQYYEKEERGRGNFPDRFSARQFPNYSSELNVNALLLGDSALYLCASSFGIFTITDTQYFGPGTRLTVL.

The gene calls are TRBV28 and TRBJ2-7; the D gene is possibly TRBD2 (6 bases). The CDR3 covers 10 residues. CDR1 and CDR2 from the germline V gene are MDHEN and SYDVKM. V was pared by 5 bases and J by 9 bases, with 8 bases between. The DNA for the CDR3 is TGTGCCAGCAGTGGAGGGGTGCAGTACTTC. Amino acids: CASSGGVQYF.

This clone was detected only a few times. The rearrangement links TRBV27 to TRBJ2-7; 8 positions match TRBD1. Germline CDR1 is MNHEY and CDR2 is SMNVEV (reference sequence). This CDR3 region has 14 residues. J gave up 7 bases and V 6 bases, and 11 bases lay outside the gene matches. This chain's CDR3 is CASRIQGAGGEQYF. The CDR3 DNA sequence: TGTGCCAGCAGAATCCAGGGGGCAGGGGGTGAGCAGTACTTC.